This TCR beta chain was identified during a study of blood T cell repertoires in COVID-19. The overall study: Acute-phase and convalescent COVID-19 samples originated in the United States, Italy and Spain.

Measured with immunoSEQ multiplex PCR; TCRdb has only the in-frame clones, and not every one. The sample lists a few hundred thousand clones; 70% to 90% were seen once. V was pared by 5 bases and J by 2 bases, with 18 bases between. CDR1 MDHEN and CDR2 SYDVKM come from the germline V gene. The CDR3 sequence is 17 residues long. Participants had their cohort set by participant-reported clinical history. This chain connects TRBV28 to TRBJ2-2, with D possibly TRBD1 on 6 matching bases. This clonotype originated in a woman between 18 and 30 years old who had recovered from COVID-19. The sequenced material came from PBMCs or T cells enriched from blood (not recorded which). CDR3 bases: TGTGCCAGCAGTCTTCAGGGGTTAACGGGAAACACCGGGGAGCTGTTTTTT. It yields the protein CASSLQGLTGNTGELFF.